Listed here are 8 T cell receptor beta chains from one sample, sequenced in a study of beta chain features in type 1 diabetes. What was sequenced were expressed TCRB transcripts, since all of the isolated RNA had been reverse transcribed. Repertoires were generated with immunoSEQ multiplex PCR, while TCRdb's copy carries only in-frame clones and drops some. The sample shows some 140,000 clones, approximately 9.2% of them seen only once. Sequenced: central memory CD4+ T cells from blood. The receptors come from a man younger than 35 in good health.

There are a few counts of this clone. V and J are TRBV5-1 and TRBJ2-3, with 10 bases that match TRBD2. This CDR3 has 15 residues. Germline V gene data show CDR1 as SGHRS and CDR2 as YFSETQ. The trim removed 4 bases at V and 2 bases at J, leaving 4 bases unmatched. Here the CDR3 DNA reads TGCGCCAGCAGCACCGGGACTAGCGACACAGATACGCAGTATTTT. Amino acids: CASSTGTSDTDTQYF.

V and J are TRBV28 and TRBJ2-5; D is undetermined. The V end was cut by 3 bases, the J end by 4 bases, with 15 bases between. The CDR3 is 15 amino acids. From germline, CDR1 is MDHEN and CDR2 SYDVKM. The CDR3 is CASSLRLVSRETQYF. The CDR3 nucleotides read TGTGCCAGCAGTTTGCGTCTAGTTTCAAGAGAGACCCAGTACTTC.

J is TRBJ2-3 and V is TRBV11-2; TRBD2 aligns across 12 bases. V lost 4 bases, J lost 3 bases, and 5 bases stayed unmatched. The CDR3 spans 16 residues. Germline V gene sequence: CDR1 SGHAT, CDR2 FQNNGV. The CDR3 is CASSSLAGGRTDTQYF. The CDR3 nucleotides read TGTGCCAGCAGCTCACTAGCGGGGGGTCGTACAGATACGCAGTATTTT. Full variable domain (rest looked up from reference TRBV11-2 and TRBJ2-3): EAGVAQSPRYKIIEKRQSVAFWCNPISGHATLYWYQQILGQGPKLLIQFQNNGVVDDSQLPKDRFSAERLKGVDSTLKIQPAKLEDSAVYLCASSSLAGGRTDTQYFGPGTRLTVL.

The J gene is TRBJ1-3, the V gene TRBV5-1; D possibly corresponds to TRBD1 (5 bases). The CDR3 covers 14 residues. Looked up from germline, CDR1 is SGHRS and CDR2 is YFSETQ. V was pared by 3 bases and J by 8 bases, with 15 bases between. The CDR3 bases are TGCGCCAGCAGCTCGACCCCGGAGGGGTACACCATATATTTT. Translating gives CASSSTPEGYTIYF. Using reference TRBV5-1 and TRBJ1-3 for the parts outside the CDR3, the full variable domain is KAGVTQTPRYLIKTRGQQVTLSCSPISGHRSVSWYQQTPGQGLQFLFEYFSETQRNKGNFPGRFSGRQFSNSRSEMNVSTLELGDSALYLCASSSTPEGYTIYFGEGSWLTVV.

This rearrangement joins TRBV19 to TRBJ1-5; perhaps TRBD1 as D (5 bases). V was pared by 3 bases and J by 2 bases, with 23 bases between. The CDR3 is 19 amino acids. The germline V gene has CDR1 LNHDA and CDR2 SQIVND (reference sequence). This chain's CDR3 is CASSMLGRTWGMGNQPQHF. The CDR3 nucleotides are TGTGCCAGTAGTATGCTGGGGCGAACCTGGGGCATGGGCAATCAGCCCCAGCATTTT. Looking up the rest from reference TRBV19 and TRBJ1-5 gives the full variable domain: DGGITQSPKYLFRKEGQNVTLSCEQNLNHDAMYWYRQDPGQGLRLIYYSQIVNDFQKGDIAEGYSVSREKKESFPLTVTSAQKNPTAFYLCASSMLGRTWGMGNQPQHFGDGTRLSIL.

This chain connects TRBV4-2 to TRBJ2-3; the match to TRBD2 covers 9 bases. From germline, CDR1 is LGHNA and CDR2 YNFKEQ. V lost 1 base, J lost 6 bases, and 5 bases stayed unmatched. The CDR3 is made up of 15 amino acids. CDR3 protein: CASSQAGLAIDTQYF. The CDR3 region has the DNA TGTGCCAGCAGCCAAGCGGGACTAGCAATCGATACGCAGTATTTT.

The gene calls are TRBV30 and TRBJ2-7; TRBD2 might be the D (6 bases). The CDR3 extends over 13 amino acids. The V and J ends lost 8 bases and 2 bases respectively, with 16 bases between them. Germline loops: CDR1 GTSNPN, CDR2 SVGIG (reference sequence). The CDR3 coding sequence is TGTGCCGGGAATTTGGGGGGTCCCTACGAGCAGTACTTC. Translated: CAGNLGGPYEQYF.

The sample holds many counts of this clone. This chain's CDR3 is CASSFRAGVADTQYF. CDR3 DNA sequence: TGTGCCAGCAGCTTCCGCGCGGGGGTGGCAGATACGCAGTATTTT. The V call is TRBV5-4, the J call TRBJ2-3; 7 positions match TRBD2. CDR1 is SGHNT and CDR2 is YYREEE in the germline V gene (reference sequence). With 2 bases clipped from V and 4 bases from J, the junction kept 7 bases outside the gene matches. The CDR3 totals 15 residues.